Reported below is one T cell receptor beta chain. This sample was taken from a study of shared T cell receptors in the human thymus. Between the trimmed V and J ends, which lost 10 bases and 0 bases, there was a span of 13 bases. The CDR3 loop spans 13 amino acids. CDR1 is MNHEY and CDR2 is SMNVEV in the germline V gene (reference sequence). Here immunoSEQ multiplex PCR was the method, and the copy in TCRdb shows in-frame clones only, minus some. The sample shows about 380,000 clones, around 95% of them seen only once. The sample consisted of thymocytes. The sequence came from a human donor. V gene TRBV27 combines with J gene TRBJ2-7; D is possibly TRBD1 or TRBD2 (5 bases each). Here the CDR3 reads CATGSGHSYEQYF. The CDR3 DNA is TGTGCCACCGGTTCGGGGCACTCCTACGAGCAGTACTTC.